This paragraph covers one T cell receptor beta chain sequence. This specimen belongs to a study of blood T cell repertoires in COVID-19. Study as a whole: Spain, Italy and the United States supplied samples that represented acute and convalescent COVID-19.

V dropped 1 base and J dropped 4 bases, with 10 bases sitting between them. CDR3 length: 15 amino acids. Germline V gene sequence: CDR1 MNHEY, CDR2 SVGEGT. TCRdb's copy holds only in-frame clones and misses some; the assay was immunoSEQ multiplex PCR. The repertoire holds about 110,000 clones, approximately 85% seen once, with approximately 15% in the top ten. The sequence came from a woman in her sixties with acute or convalescent COVID-19. This chain joins TRBV6-2 or TRBV6-3 and TRBJ2-2, with D maybe TRBD1 (6 bases). The material sequenced was peripheral blood. CDR3 residues: CASSYYGRGTGELFF. CDR3 DNA: TGTGCCAGCAGTTACTATGGCAGGGGCACCGGGGAGCTGTTTTTT.